This T cell receptor beta chain is drawn from a study of T cell responses to AZD1222 COVID-19 vaccine. The junction had 8 bases not matched to a gene; V was cut back by 5 bases and J by 2 bases. This CDR3 has 16 amino acids. CDR1 and CDR2 from the germline V gene are LNHDA and SQIVND (reference sequence). In regard to this clone: No antigen is known for it.

TCRdb's copy holds only in-frame clones and misses some; the assay was immunoSEQ multiplex PCR. The sample carries 90,000 to 100,000 clones, around 85% recorded once. General study points: It was only after the peak T cell response that any repertoires were sampled. There were vaccine-associated CD4 TCRs across spike, dominant at 160-218 and 743-854.

The rearrangement joins TRBV19 to TRBJ2-7, with 11 bases aligning to TRBD2. This sequence was found in an adult who received the AZD1222 COVID-19 vaccine. Here the sequenced sample was peripheral blood, taken 28 days after the second AZD1222 dose. CDR3 sequence (DNA): TGTGCCAGTAGTTCCGAGAGGACTAGCGGGCCCTACGAGCAGTACTTC. It is translated as CASSSERTSGPYEQYF.